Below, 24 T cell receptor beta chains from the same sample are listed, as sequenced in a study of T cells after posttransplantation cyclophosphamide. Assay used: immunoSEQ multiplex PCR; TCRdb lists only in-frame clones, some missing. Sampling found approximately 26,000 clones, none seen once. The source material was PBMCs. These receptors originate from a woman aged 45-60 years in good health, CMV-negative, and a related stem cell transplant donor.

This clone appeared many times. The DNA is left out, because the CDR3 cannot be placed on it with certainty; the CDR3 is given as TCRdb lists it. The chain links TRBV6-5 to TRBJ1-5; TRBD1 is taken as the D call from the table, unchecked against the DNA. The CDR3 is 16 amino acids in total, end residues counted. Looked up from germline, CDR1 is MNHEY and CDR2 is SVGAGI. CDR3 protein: CASSSSGQYSNQPQHF.

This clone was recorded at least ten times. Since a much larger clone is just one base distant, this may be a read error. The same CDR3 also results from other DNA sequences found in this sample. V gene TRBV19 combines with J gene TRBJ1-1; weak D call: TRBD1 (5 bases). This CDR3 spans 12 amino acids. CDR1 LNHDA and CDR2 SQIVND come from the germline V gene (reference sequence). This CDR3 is CASSTGNTEAFF. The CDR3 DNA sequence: TGTGCCAGTAGTACAGGGAACACTGAGGCTTTCTTT. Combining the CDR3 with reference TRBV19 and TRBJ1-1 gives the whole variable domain DGGITQSPKYLFRKEGQNVTLSCEQNLNHDAMYWYRQDPGQGLRLIYYSQIVNDFQKGDIAEGYSVSREKKESFPLTVTSAQKNPTAFYLCASSTGNTEAFFGQGTRLTVV.

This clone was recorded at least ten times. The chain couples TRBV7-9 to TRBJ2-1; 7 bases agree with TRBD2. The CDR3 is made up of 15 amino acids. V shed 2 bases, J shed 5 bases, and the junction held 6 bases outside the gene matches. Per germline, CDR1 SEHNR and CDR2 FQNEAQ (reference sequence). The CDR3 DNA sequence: TGTGCCAGCAGCTTACGGCGGGGGACCAACAATGAGCAGTTCTTC. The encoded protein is CASSLRRGTNNEQFF.

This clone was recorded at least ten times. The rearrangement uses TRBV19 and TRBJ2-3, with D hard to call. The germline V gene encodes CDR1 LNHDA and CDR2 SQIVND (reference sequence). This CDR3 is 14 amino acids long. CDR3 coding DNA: TGTGCTACCCGGAACGGGTTGAGTCAAGATACGCAGTATTTT. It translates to CATRNGLSQDTQYF.

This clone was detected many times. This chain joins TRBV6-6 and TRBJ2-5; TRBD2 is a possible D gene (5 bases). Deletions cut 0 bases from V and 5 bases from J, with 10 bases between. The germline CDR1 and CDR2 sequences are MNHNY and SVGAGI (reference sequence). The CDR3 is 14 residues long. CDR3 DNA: TGTGCCAGCAGTTACTCAGGGCAGCGGGAGACCCAGTACTTC. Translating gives CASSYSGQRETQYF.

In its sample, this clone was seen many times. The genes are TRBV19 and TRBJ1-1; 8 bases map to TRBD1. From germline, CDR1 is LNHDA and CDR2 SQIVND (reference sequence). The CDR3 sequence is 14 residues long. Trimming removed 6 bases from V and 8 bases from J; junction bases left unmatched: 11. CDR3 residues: CASRVIGQGLEAFF. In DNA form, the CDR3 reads TGTGCCAGTAGAGTGATTGGACAGGGTTTGGAAGCTTTCTTT.

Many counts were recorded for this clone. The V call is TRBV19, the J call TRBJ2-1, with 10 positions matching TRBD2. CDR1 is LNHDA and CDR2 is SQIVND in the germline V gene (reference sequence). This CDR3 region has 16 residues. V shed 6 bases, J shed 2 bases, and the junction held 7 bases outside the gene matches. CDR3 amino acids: CASSLIAGGTYNEQFF. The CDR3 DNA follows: TGTGCCAGTAGCTTGATAGCGGGAGGAACCTACAATGAGCAGTTCTTC.

DNA of the CDR3: TGTGCCAGCAGTCGGGGGGGACAGAACGGGAGGGGCGAGCAGTACTTC. Protein: CASSRGGQNGRGEQYF. The chain uses TRBV28 and TRBJ2-5; D might be TRBD2 (8 bases). TRBJ2-7 explains the end of the DNA better; the J call may be wrong. Germline V gene lookup returns CDR1 MDHEN and CDR2 SYDVKM. This CDR3 contains 16 residues.

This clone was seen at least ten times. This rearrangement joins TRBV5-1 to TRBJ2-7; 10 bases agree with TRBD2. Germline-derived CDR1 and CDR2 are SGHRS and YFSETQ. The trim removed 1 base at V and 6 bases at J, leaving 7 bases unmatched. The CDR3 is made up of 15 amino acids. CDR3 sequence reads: CASSLPWGLASEQYF. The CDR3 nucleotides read TGCGCCAGCAGCTTGCCCTGGGGACTAGCGAGCGAGCAGTACTTC. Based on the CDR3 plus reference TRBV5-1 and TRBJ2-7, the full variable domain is KAGVTQTPRYLIKTRGQQVTLSCSPISGHRSVSWYQQTPGQGLQFLFEYFSETQRNKGNFPGRFSGRQFSNSRSEMNVSTLELGDSALYLCASSLPWGLASEQYFGPGTRLTVT.

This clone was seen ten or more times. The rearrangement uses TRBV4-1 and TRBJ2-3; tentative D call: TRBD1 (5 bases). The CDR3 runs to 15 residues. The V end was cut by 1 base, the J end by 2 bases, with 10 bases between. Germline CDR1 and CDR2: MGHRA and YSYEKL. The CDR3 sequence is CASSQASRDTDTQYF. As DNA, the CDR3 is TGCGCCAGCAGCCAAGCGAGCAGGGACACAGATACGCAGTATTTT.

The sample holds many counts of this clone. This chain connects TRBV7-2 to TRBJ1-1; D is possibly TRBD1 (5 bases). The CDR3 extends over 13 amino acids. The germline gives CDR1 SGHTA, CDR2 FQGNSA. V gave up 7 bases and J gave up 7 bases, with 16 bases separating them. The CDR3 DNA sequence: TGTGCCAGCACCTCCGGCGTGGGGGGTGAAGCTTTCTTT. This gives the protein CASTSGVGGEAFF.

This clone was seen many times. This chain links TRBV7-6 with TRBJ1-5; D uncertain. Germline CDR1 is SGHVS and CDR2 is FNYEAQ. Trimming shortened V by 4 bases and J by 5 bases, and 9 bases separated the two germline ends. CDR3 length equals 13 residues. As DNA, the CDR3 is TGTGCCAGCAGCTCAGATCTGGATCAGCCCCAGCATTTT. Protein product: CASSSDLDQPQHF.

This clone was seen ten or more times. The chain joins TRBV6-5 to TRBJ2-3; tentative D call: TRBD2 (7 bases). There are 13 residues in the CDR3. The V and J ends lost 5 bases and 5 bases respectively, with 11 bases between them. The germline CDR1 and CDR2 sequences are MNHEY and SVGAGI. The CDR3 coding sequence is TGTGCCAGCAGTGGGGGGGCCCAAGATACGCAGTATTTT. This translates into CASSGGAQDTQYF.

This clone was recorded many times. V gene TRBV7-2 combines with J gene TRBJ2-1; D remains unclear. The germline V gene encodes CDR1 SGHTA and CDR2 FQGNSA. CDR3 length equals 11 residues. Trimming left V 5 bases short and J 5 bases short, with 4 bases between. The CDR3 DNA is TGTGCCAGCAGCGTCAACAATGAGCAGTTCTTC. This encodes CASSVNNEQFF.

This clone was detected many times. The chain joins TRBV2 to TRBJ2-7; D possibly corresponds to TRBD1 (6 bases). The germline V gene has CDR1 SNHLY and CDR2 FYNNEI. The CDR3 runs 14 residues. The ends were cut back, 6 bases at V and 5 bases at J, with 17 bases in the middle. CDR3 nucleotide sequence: TGTGCCAGCAGGGCGGAGTGGGGGCTCCACGAGCAGTACTTC. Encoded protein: CASRAEWGLHEQYF.

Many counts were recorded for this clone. This chain's CDR3 is CSAKKGVAEAFF. In nucleotides, the CDR3 is TGCAGCGCCAAGAAGGGGGTAGCTGAAGCTTTCTTT. J is TRBJ1-1 and V is TRBV29-1, with D maybe TRBD1 (6 bases). The CDR3 extends over 12 amino acids. Looked up from germline, CDR1 is SQVTM and CDR2 is ANQGSEA. V was shortened by 7 bases and J by 6 bases, with 15 bases between the two germline ends.

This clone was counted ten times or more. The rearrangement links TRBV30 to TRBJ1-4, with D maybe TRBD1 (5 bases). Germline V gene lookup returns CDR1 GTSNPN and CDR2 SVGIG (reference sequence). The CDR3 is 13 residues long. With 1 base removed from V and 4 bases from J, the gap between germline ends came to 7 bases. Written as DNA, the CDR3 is TGTGCCTGGAGTGACAGGATTAATGAAAAACTGTTTTTT. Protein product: CAWSDRINEKLFF. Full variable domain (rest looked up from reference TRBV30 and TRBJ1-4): SQTIHQWPATLVQPVGSPLSLECTVEGTSNPNLYWYRQAAGRGLQLLFYSVGIGQISSEVPQNLSASRPQDRQFILSSKKLLLSDSGFYLCAWSDRINEKLFFGSGTQLSVL.

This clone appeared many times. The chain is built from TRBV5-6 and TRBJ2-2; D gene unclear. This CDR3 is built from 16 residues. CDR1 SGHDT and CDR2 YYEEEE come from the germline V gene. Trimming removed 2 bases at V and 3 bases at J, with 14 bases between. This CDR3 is CASSLLVELHTGELFF. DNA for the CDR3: TGTGCCAGCAGCTTATTAGTTGAACTTCACACCGGGGAGCTGTTTTTT.

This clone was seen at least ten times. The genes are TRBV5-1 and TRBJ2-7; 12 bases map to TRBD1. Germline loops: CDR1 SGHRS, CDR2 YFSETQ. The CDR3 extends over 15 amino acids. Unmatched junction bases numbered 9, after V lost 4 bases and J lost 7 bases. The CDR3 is CASSQPGQGALEQYF. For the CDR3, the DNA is TGCGCCAGCAGCCAGCCGGGACAGGGGGCGCTTGAGCAGTACTTC.

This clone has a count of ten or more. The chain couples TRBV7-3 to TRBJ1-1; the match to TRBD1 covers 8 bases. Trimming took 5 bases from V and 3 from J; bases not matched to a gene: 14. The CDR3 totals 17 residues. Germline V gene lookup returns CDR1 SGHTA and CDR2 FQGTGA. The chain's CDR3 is CASSPGQAPFGDTEAFF. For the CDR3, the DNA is TGTGCCAGCAGCCCGGGACAGGCCCCCTTCGGGGACACTGAAGCTTTCTTT.

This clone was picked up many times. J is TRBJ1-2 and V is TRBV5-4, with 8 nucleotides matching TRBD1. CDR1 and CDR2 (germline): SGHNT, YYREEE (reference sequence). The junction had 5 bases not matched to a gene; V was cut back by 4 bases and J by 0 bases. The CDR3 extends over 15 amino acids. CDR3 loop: CASSPRDRPNYGYTF. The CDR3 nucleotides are TGTGCCAGCAGCCCCCGGGACAGGCCTAACTATGGCTACACCTTC.

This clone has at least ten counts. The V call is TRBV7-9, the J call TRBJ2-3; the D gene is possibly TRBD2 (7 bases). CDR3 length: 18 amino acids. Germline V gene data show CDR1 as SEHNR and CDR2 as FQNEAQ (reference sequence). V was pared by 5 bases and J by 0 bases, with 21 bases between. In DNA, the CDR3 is TGTGCCAGCAGCCTCTGGTCCGCGGGGGCGCTTAGCACAGATACGCAGTATTTT. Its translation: CASSLWSAGALSTDTQYF.

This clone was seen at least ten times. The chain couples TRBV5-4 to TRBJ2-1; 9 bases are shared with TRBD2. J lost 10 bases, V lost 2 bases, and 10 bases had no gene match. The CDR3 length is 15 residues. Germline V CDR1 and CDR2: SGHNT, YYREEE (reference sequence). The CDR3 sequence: CASSLGRGGRGEQFF. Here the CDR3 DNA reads TGTGCCAGCAGCTTAGGGCGGGGGGGCAGGGGCGAGCAGTTCTTC.

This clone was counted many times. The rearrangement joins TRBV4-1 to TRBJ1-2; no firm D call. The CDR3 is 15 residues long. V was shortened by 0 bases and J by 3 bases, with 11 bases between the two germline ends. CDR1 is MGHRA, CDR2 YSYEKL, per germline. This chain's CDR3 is CASSQEVTGYYGYTF. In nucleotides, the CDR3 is TGCGCCAGCAGCCAAGAGGTAACGGGGTACTATGGCTACACCTTC.